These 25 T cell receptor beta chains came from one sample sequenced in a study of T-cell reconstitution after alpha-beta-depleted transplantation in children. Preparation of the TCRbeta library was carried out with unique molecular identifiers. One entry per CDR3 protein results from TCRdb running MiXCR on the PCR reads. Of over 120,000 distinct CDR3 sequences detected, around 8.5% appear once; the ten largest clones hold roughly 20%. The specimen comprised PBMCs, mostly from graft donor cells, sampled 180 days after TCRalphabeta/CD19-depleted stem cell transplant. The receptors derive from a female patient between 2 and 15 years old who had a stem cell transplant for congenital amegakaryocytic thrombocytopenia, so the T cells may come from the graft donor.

The CDR3 is CASSLLADFTDTQYF. The CDR3 coding sequence is TGTGCCAGCAGCTTACTAGCGGATTTCACAGATACGCAGTATTTT. The chain recombines TRBV5-4 with TRBJ2-3, with TRBD2 matching 8 bases. Germline lookup yields CDR1 SGHNT and CDR2 YYREEE (reference sequence). CDR3 size: 15 residues. The V segment lost 2 bases and the J segment 2 bases; nucleotides outside the gene matches: 4.

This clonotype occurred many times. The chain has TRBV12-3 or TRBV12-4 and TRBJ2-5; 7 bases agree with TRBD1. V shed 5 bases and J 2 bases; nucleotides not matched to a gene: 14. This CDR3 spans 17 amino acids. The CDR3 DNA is TGTGCCAGCAGTCTTCTTTTTGGGACAGCCGCGCAAGAGACCCAGTACTTC. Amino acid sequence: CASSLLFGTAAQETQYF.

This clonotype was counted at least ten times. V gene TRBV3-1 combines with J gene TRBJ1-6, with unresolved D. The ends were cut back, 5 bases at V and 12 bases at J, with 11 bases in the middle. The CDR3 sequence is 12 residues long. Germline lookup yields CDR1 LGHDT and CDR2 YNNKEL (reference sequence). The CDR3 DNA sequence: TGTGCCAGCAGCTCTACTTCCGGACCCCTCCACTTT. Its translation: CASSSTSGPLHF. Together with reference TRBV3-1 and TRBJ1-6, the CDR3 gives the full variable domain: DTAVSQTPKYLVTQMGNDKSIKCEQNLGHDTMYWYKQDSKKFLKIMFSYNNKELIINETVPNRFSPKSPDKAHLNLHINSLELGDSAVYFCASSSTSGPLHFGNGTRLTVT.

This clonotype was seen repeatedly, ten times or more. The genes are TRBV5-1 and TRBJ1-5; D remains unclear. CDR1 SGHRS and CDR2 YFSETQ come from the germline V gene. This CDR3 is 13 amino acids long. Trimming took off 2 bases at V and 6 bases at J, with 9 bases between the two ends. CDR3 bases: TGCGCCAGCAGCTTTGAGGCGGGTCAGCCCCAGCATTTT. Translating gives CASSFEAGQPQHF.

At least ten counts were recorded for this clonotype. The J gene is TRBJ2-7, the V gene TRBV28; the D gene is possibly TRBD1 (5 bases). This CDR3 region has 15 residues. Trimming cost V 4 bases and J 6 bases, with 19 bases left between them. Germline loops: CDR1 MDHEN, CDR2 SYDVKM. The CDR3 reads CASSWGSPPVGEQYF. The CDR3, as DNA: TGTGCCAGCAGTTGGGGCAGCCCACCGGTGGGCGAGCAGTACTTC.

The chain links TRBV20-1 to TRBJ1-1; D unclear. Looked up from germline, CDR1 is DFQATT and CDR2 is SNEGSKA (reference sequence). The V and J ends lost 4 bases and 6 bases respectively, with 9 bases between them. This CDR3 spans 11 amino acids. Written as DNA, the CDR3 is TGCAGTGCTACTAGGGTCTCTGAAGCTTTCTTT. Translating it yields CSATRVSEAFF.

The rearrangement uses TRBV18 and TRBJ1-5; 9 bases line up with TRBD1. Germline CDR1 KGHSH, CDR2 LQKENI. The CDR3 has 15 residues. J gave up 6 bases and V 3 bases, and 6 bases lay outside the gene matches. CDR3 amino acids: CASSPGQGTGQPQHF. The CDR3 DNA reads TGTGCCAGCTCACCGGGACAGGGTACGGGTCAGCCCCAGCATTTT.

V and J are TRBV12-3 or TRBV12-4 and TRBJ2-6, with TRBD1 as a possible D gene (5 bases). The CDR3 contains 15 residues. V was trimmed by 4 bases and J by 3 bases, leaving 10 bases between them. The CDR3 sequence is CASSSGWRGANVLTF. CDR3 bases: TGTGCCAGCAGTTCAGGGTGGCGTGGGGCCAACGTCCTGACTTTC.

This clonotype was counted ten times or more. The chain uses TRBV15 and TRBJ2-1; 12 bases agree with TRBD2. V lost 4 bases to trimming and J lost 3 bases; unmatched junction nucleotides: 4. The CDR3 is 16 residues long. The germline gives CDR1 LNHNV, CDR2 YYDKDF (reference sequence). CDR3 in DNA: TGTGCCACCAGCACCCGGACTAGCGGGGTCTACAATGAGCAGTTCTTC. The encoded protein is CATSTRTSGVYNEQFF.

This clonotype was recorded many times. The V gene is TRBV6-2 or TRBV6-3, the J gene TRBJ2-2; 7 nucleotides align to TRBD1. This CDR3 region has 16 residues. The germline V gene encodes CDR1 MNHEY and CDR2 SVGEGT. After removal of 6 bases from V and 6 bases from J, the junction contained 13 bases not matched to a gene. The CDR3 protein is CASSYDRVVIAGELFF. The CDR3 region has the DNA TGTGCCAGCAGCTACGACAGGGTGGTGATCGCCGGGGAGCTGTTTTTT.

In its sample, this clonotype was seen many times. The CDR3 loop is CASNLRPPNNEQFF. The CDR3 DNA sequence: TGTGCCAGCAACTTACGACCGCCCAACAATGAGCAGTTCTTC. The V call is TRBV12-3 or TRBV12-4, the J call TRBJ2-1, with no clear D. Trimming removed 7 bases from V and 5 bases from J, with 15 bases in between. The CDR3 covers 14 residues.

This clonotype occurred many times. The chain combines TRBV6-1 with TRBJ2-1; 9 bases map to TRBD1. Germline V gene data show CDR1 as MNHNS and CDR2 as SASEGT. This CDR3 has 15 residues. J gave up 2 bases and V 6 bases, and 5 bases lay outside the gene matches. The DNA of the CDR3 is TGTGCCAGCAGCACCCGGGACAGGGCCTACAATGAGCAGTTCTTC. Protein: CASSTRDRAYNEQFF.

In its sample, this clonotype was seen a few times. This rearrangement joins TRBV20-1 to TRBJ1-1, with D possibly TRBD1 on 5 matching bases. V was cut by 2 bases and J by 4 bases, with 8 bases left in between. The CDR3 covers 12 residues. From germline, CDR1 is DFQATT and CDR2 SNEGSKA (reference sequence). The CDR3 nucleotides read TGCAGTGCTAGACAGGGCTCCACTGAAGCTTTCTTT. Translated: CSARQGSTEAFF.

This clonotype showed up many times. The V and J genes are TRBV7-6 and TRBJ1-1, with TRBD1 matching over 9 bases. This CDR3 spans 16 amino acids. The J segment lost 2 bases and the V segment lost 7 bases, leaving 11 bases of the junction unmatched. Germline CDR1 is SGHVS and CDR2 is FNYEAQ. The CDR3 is CASTSGTGTRNTEAFF. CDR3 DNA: TGTGCCAGCACCTCAGGGACAGGGACGAGAAACACTGAAGCTTTCTTT.

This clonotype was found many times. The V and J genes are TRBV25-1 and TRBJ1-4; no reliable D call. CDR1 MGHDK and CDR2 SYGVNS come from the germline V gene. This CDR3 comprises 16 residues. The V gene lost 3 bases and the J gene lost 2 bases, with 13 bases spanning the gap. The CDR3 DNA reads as TGTGCCAGCAGTGATACTTTTAAAGGGACTAATGAAAAACTGTTTTTT. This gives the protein CASSDTFKGTNEKLFF.

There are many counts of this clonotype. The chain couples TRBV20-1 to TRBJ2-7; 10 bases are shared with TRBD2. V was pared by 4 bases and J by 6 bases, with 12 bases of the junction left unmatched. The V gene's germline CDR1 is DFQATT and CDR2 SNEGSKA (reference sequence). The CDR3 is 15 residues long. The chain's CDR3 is CSATFLAGVGGEQYF. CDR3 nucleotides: TGCAGTGCTACCTTTCTAGCGGGAGTAGGAGGCGAGCAGTACTTC.

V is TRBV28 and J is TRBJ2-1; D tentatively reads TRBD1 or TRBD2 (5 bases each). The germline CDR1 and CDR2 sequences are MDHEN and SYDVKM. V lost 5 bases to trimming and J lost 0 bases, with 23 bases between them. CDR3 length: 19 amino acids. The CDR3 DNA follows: TGTGCCAGCAGTCCCGCCGAGGGGAGTCGAGTTAGCTCCTACAATGAGCAGTTCTTC. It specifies CASSPAEGSRVSSYNEQFF.

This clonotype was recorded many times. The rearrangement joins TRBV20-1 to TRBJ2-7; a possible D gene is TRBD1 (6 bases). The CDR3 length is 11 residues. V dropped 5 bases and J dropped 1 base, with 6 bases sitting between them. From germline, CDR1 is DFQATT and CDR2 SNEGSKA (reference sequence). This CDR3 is CSAGQSYEQYF. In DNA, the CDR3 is TGCAGTGCTGGACAGTCCTACGAGCAGTACTTC.

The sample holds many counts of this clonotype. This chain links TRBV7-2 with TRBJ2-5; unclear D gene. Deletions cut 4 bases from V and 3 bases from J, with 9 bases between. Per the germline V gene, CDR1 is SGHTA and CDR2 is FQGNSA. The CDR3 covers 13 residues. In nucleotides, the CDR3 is TGTGCCAGCAGCTCCGAAATAGAAGAGACCCAGTACTTC. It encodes CASSSEIEETQYF.

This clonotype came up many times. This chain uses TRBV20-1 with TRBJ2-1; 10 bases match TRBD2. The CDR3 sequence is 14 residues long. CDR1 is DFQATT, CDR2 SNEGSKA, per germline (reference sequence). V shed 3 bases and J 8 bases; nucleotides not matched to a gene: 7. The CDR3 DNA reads TGCAGTGCTAGCGTAGCGGGAGGAAAGGATGAGCAGTTCTTC. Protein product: CSASVAGGKDEQFF.

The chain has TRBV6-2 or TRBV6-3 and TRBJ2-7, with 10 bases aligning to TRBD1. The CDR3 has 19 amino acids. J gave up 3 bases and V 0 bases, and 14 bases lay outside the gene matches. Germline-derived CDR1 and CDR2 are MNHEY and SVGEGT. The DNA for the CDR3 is TGTGCCAGCAGTTACTCGTTCCGGGACAGGGGCCCACTAGGCTACGAGCAGTACTTC. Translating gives CASSYSFRDRGPLGYEQYF.

CDR3 in amino acids: CASSYPGHRNTEAFF. Here the CDR3 DNA reads TGTGCCAGCAGCTACCCGGGACACCGAAACACTGAAGCTTTCTTT. The chain is built from TRBV6-4 and TRBJ1-1, with D perhaps matching TRBD1 (6 bases). Germline V gene lookup returns CDR1 MRHNA and CDR2 SNTAGT. This CDR3 comprises 15 residues. V was cut by 6 bases and J by 2 bases, with 16 bases left in between.

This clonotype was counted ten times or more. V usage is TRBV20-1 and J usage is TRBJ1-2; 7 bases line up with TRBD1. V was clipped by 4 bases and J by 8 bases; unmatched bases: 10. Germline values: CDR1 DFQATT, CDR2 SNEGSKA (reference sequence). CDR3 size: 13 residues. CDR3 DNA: TGCAGTGCTACTCACGGGACAGAATCCGGCTACACCTTC. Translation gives CSATHGTESGYTF.

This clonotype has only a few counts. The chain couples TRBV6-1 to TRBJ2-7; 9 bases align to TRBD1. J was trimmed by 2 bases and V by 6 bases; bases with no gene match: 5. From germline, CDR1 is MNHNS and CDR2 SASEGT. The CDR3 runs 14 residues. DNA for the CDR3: TGTGCCAGCAGACTGGGACAGGGAACCTACGAGCAGTACTTC. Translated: CASRLGQGTYEQYF.

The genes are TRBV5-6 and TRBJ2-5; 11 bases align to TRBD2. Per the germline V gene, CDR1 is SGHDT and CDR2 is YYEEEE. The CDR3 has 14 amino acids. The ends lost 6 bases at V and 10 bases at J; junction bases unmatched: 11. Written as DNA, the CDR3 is TGTGCCAGCACGCCGGGACTAGCGGAAGGGGGCCAGTACTTC. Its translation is CASTPGLAEGGQYF.